This TCR beta chain stems from a study of blood T cell repertoires in COVID-19. Only in-frame clones appear in the TCRdb table, and some are missing; sequencing was by immunoSEQ multiplex PCR. The sample yields hundreds of thousands of clones, 70% to 85% seen once. This clone occurred a few times. The CDR3 totals 15 residues. CDR1 is SGHAT and CDR2 is FQNNGV in the germline V gene. J gave up 7 bases and V 3 bases, and 5 bases lay outside the gene matches. The clonotype was recovered from an elderly woman with acute or convalescent COVID-19. Material for sequencing was peripheral blood. The rearrangement links TRBV11-2 to TRBJ2-1; TRBD1 aligns across 11 bases. The CDR3 coding sequence is TGTGCCAGCAGCTTGGACAGGGGGCTGAGAAATGAGCAGTTCTTC. Encoded protein: CASSLDRGLRNEQFF.